This T cell receptor beta chain was observed in a study of CD8+CD57+ T cells in acquired aplastic anemia. Study as a whole: DNA from sorted CD4+ and CD8+ cells averaged around 3.5 ug.

This clonotype appeared many times. The antigen is not known. J gave up 0 bases and V 7 bases, and 9 bases lay outside the gene matches. This CDR3 is 17 amino acids long. Selection for sequencing was limited to patients who had shown CD8+CD57+ cell expansion by flow cytometry. The TCR beta profiling, which covered VDJ combination and CDR3 sequence, was carried out using genomic DNA as the template. TCRdb itself ran the reads through MiXCR, one entry per CDR3 protein. This table holds roughly 250,000 distinct CDR3 sequences, around 45% found once. Study-wide results and caveats: Significance was not reached for CD8+ Simpson's diversity between patients and controls.

V is TRBV12-3 or TRBV12-4 and J is TRBJ2-1; the match to TRBD2 covers 10 bases. The receptor was derived from a human donor with aplastic anemia. Sequences were obtained from sorted CD4+, CD8+, or CD8+CD57+ T cells (not recorded which) from PBMCs. CDR3: CASNSAGGLGSYNEQFF. Written as DNA, the CDR3 is TGTGCCAGCAATTCAGCGGGGGGGCTGGGCTCCTACAATGAGCAGTTCTTC.